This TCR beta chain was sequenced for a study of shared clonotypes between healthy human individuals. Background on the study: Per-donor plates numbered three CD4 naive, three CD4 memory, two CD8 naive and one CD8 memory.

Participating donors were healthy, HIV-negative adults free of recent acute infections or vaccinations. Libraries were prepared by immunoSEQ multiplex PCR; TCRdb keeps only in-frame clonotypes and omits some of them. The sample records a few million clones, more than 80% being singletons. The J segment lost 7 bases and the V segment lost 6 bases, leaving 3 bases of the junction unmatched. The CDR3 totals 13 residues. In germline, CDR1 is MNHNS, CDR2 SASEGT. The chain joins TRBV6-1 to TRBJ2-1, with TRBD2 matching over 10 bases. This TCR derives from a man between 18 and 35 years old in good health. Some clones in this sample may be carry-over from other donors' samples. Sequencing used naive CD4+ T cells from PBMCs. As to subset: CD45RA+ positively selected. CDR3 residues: CASRASGRNEQFF. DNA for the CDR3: TGTGCCAGCAGGGCTAGCGGGAGAAATGAGCAGTTCTTC.